One T cell receptor beta chain is described in this entry. Assay used: immunoSEQ multiplex PCR; TCRdb lists only in-frame clones, some missing. The sample yields over 150,000 clones, about 88% seen once. The data stem from a study of blood T cell repertoires in COVID-19. Background on the study: T cells, B-cell-depleted T cells, or PBMCs provided the cDNA or gDNA that served as material.

This sequence was found in a man aged 45-65 years with COVID-19, enrolled during active disease. The material sequenced was peripheral blood.

The CDR3 DNA reads TGTGCCAGCAGTTCACGGACAGGCCCGGGCACTGAAGCTTTCTTT. As protein: CASSSRTGPGTEAFF. The chain recombines TRBV7-3 with TRBJ1-1; 7 nucleotides align to TRBD1. The CDR3 has 15 residues. V lost 6 bases, J lost 4 bases, and 11 bases stayed unmatched. The germline V gene encodes CDR1 SGHTA and CDR2 FQGTGA.